This T cell receptor (beta chain) was profiled in a study of T cells in Graves' hyperthyroidism and ophthalmopathy. Study-wide results and limits: Most thyroid clonotypes expanded above 0.001 were also detected in blood.

This clonotype showed up many times. Its cognate antigen is unknown. The source material, RNA transcripts, was used to amplify TCR beta CDR3 regions. HTBI primers were the set used in a first-round RT-PCR of the TCR CDR3. A single record per CDR3 protein comes from TCRdb applying MiXCR to the multiplex PCR reads. The sample holds some 250,000 distinct CDR3 sequences, approximately 15% seen once. CDR1 is MGHDK, CDR2 SYGVNS, per germline. This CDR3 has 15 residues. Trimming cost V 4 bases and J 4 bases; bases outside gene matches: 7. The sample consisted of blood. The chain combines TRBV25-1 with TRBJ1-2; TRBD1 matches at 9 bases. This sequence originates from a middle-aged woman with Graves' hyperthyroidism that later progressed to Graves' ophthalmopathy. The CDR3 nucleotides are TGTGCCAGCAGTGGACGAGCGGGACAGGGCTATGGCTACACCTTC. Its translation: CASSGRAGQGYGYTF.